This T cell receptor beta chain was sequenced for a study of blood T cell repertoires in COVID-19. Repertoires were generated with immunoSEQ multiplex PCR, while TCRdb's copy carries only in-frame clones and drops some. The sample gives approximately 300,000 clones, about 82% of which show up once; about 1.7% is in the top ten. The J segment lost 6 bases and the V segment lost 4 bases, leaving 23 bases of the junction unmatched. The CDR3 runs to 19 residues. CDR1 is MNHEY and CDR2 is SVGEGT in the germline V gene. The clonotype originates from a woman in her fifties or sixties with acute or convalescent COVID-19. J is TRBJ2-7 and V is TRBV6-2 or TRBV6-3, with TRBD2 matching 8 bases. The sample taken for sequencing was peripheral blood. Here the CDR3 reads CASSSSAQSGTRGQGEQYF. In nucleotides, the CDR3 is TGTGCCAGCAGTTCCTCCGCGCAGTCCGGGACTAGGGGACAAGGCGAGCAGTACTTC.